These 28 T cell receptor beta chains came from one sample sequenced in a study of control samples from healthy donors and cancer patients. Using immunoSEQ multiplex PCR, the repertoire was profiled, and TCRdb retains in-frame clones only, with some absent. Among over 80,000 clones listed, 90% to 95% were seen once. Sequencing used blood. The receptors here all came from a man aged 25-45 years in good health.

This rearrangement joins TRBV28 to TRBJ1-2; D not resolved. Germline V gene sequence: CDR1 MDHEN, CDR2 SYDVKM. The CDR3 totals 11 residues. Trimming removed 11 bases at V and 4 bases at J, with 11 bases between. CDR3 coding DNA: TGTGCCGGGCGGACCCCCTATGGCTACACCTTC. It codes for CAGRTPYGYTF.

This chain links TRBV5-6 with TRBJ1-2, with 8 bases matching TRBD1. Germline values: CDR1 SGHDT, CDR2 YYEEEE. The CDR3 is made up of 14 amino acids. V was pared by 4 bases and J by 4 bases, with 6 bases of the junction left unmatched. DNA for the CDR3: TGTGCCAGCAGCCCCGGGACAGGACGCTATGGCTACACCTTC. It is translated as CASSPGTGRYGYTF.

The V call is TRBV29-1, the J call TRBJ1-1, with D tentatively TRBD1 (5 bases). V was clipped by 5 bases and J by 6 bases, with 16 bases between them. From germline, CDR1 is SQVTM and CDR2 ANQGSEA. The length of the CDR3 is 13 residues. The CDR3 DNA reads TGCAGCGTTTCGGGTCCCCGGGGCGCTGAAGCTTTCTTT. Its translation: CSVSGPRGAEAFF.

The rearrangement links TRBV5-3 to TRBJ1-2, with 7 bases that match TRBD1. TRBV5-3 qualifies as an ORF whose function is uncertain. This CDR3 has 14 residues. V dropped 5 bases and J dropped 4; count of bases not matched to a gene: 8. The CDR3 nucleotides read TGTGCCAGAAGTTACCCAGGGGGAGTCTATGGCTACACCTTC. It is translated as CARSYPGGVYGYTF.

The V call is TRBV15, the J call TRBJ2-3; 7 bases map to TRBD1. The CDR3 length is 14 residues. The V and J ends lost 1 base and 4 bases, in that order; junction bases with no gene match: 2. Germline values: CDR1 LNHNV, CDR2 YYDKDF (reference sequence). The DNA of the CDR3 is TGTGCCACCAGCAGAGGTCAGGGGGCAGATACGCAGTATTTT. Encoded protein: CATSRGQGADTQYF.

The V call is TRBV6-5, the J call TRBJ1-1; TRBD1 matches at 7 bases. CDR3 length: 15 amino acids. Germline-derived CDR1 and CDR2 are MNHEY and SVGAGI. The V segment lost 6 bases and the J segment 2 bases; nucleotides outside the gene matches: 9. The CDR3 loop is CASSTDRKGNTEAFF. The CDR3 DNA follows: TGTGCCAGCAGCACGGACAGGAAGGGAAACACTGAAGCTTTCTTT.

This clone was counted a single time. CDR3 bases: TGTGCCAGCAGCTTACAGGACTCCCGCACAGATACGCAGTATTTT. Translating it yields CASSLQDSRTDTQYF. The V gene is TRBV7-8, the J gene TRBJ2-3; maybe TRBD2 (5 bases). The ends were cut back, 2 bases at V and 1 base at J, with 10 bases in the middle. Germline-derived CDR1 and CDR2 are SGHVS and FQNEAQ. The CDR3 is made up of 15 amino acids.

The V and J genes are TRBV6-1 and TRBJ2-7; D not resolved. The V end lost 1 base, the J end lost 3 bases, and 4 bases lay between the germline ends. The CDR3 consists of 12 residues. Germline V lookup: CDR1 MNHNS, CDR2 SASEGT. The CDR3 DNA follows: TGTGCCAGCAGTGAAGACGACTACGAGCAGTACTTC. The encoded protein is CASSEDDYEQYF.

The chain links TRBV7-3 to TRBJ2-1, with 8 bases that match TRBD2. After removal of 5 bases from V and 6 bases from J, the junction contained 6 bases not matched to a gene. The CDR3 is made up of 14 amino acids. CDR1 and CDR2 (germline): SGHTA, FQGTGA. The CDR3 DNA reads as TGTGCCAGCAGCCGGAGCGGGGGCGTCAATGAGCAGTTCTTC. It yields the protein CASSRSGGVNEQFF.

The V gene is TRBV9, the J gene TRBJ2-2; weak D call: TRBD1 (6 bases). Germline CDR1 reads SGDLS; CDR2 reads YYNGEE. The CDR3 consists of 15 residues. V shed 0 bases and J shed 5 bases, with 11 bases lying between them. For the CDR3, the DNA is TGTGCCAGCAGCGTAGAAGGGGGAAGTACCGGGGAGCTGTTTTTT. Translation gives CASSVEGGSTGELFF. Supplemented by reference TRBV9 and TRBJ2-2, the full variable domain reads DSGVTQTPKHLITATGQRVTLRCSPRSGDLSVYWYQQSLDQGLQFLIQYYNGEERAKGNILERFSAQQFPDLHSELNLSSLELGDSALYFCASSVEGGSTGELFFGEGSRLTVL.

This rearrangement joins TRBV6-5 to TRBJ1-4; D unresolved. CDR1 is MNHEY, CDR2 SVGAGI, per germline. Trimming removed 6 bases at V and 4 bases at J, with 15 bases between. CDR3 length: 15 residues. In nucleotides, the CDR3 is TGTGCCAGCAGCCGCTCCCGGGATCGTAATGAAAAACTGTTTTTT. Its translation is CASSRSRDRNEKLFF.

V gene TRBV2 combines with J gene TRBJ2-2, with D perhaps TRBD1 (6 bases). The CDR3 loop spans 15 amino acids. Germline V gene data show CDR1 as SNHLY and CDR2 as FYNNEI. The ends were cut back, 2 bases at V and 2 bases at J, with 9 bases in the middle. CDR3 nucleotide sequence: TGTGCCAGCAGTGAACAGGGGATTAACACCGGGGAGCTGTTTTTT. This translates into CASSEQGINTGELFF.

This clone has just one count. The J gene is TRBJ2-1, the V gene TRBV14; D gene uncertain. Germline lookup yields CDR1 SGHDN and CDR2 FVKESK. The CDR3 extends over 16 amino acids. Trimming shortened V by 1 base and J by 4 bases, and 14 bases separated the two germline ends. In nucleotides, the CDR3 is TGTGCCAGCAGCCAAGCTGGCTACGTCGCTTACAATGAGCAGTTCTTC. It translates to CASSQAGYVAYNEQFF.

The chain carries TRBV28 and TRBJ1-1; a weak D match, TRBD1 (5 bases). V lost 4 bases, J lost 2 bases, and 14 bases lay in between. The germline CDR1 and CDR2 sequences are MDHEN and SYDVKM. CDR3 length: 15 residues. The DNA of the CDR3 is TGTGCCAGCAGTTACCCCGGGGGTCTCAACACTGAAGCTTTCTTT. This encodes CASSYPGGLNTEAFF. Full variable domain (remainder filled in from reference TRBV28 and TRBJ1-1): DVKVTQSSRYLVKRTGEKVFLECVQDMDHENMFWYRQDPGLGLRLIYFSYDVKMKEKGDIPEGYSVSREKKERFSLILESASTNQTSMYLCASSYPGGLNTEAFFGQGTRLTVV.

V gene TRBV5-1 combines with J gene TRBJ1-5; weak D call: TRBD1 (5 bases). In germline, CDR1 is SGHRS, CDR2 YFSETQ. Trimming removed 4 bases from V and 6 bases from J, with 17 bases in between. The CDR3 is made up of 15 amino acids. The DNA of the CDR3 is TGCGCCAGCAGCCAATCGGGGGATGTCGGTCAGCCCCAGCATTTT. This encodes CASSQSGDVGQPQHF.

The chain links TRBV5-4 to TRBJ1-2; D perhaps matches TRBD1 (5 bases). This CDR3 comprises 14 residues. V gave up 0 bases and J gave up 7 bases, with 13 bases separating them. Germline assignment: CDR1 SGHNT and CDR2 YYREEE (reference sequence). The CDR3 DNA follows: TGTGCCAGCAGCTTGGCCAGAGGGGAAGGTGGCTACACCTTC. Its protein product is CASSLARGEGGYTF.

This clone was found once. The J gene is TRBJ1-5, the V gene TRBV2; 7 positions match TRBD1. Germline values: CDR1 SNHLY, CDR2 FYNNEI. The ends lost 6 bases at V and 4 bases at J; junction bases unmatched: 6. CDR3 length: 14 amino acids. The CDR3: CASSAQGVNQPQHF. The CDR3 DNA sequence: TGTGCCAGCAGCGCCCAGGGGGTTAATCAGCCCCAGCATTTT.

The chain joins TRBV28 to TRBJ2-5; no firm D call. Germline assignment: CDR1 MDHEN and CDR2 SYDVKM. V lost 6 bases to trimming and J lost 3 bases, with 5 bases between them. The CDR3 loop spans 11 amino acids. CDR3 bases: TGTGCCAGCAGCCCAAAAGAGACCCAGTACTTC. Translating it yields CASSPKETQYF.

This rearrangement joins TRBV6-5 to TRBJ2-7; TRBD1 aligns across 7 bases. CDR1 and CDR2 from the germline V gene are MNHEY and SVGAGI. After removal of 6 bases from V and 0 bases from J, the junction contained 2 bases not matched to a gene. The CDR3 extends over 13 amino acids. The CDR3 coding sequence is TGTGCCAGCAGCAGGGGGACCTCCTACGAGCAGTACTTC. Translating it yields CASSRGTSYEQYF.

This sequence joins TRBV7-2 and TRBJ1-6; D is unclear. The germline gives CDR1 SGHTA, CDR2 FQGNSA. The CDR3 is made up of 13 amino acids. Trimming took 7 bases from V and 3 from J, leaving 7 bases between them. The CDR3 coding sequence is TGTGCCAGCACCAATTTCTATAATTCACCCCTCCACTTT. It encodes CASTNFYNSPLHF. The full variable domain, with the rest looked up from reference TRBV7-2 and TRBJ1-6, is GAGVSQSPSNKVTEKGKDVELRCDPISGHTALYWYRQSLGQGLEFLIYFQGNSAPDKSGLPSDRFSAERTGGSVSTLTIQRTQQEDSAVYLCASTNFYNSPLHFGNGTRLTVT.

V gene TRBV2 combines with J gene TRBJ2-2, with 9 bases identical to TRBD2. The V segment lost 9 bases and the J segment 5 bases; nucleotides outside the gene matches: 7. CDR3 size: 14 residues. Germline V gene sequence: CDR1 SNHLY, CDR2 FYNNEI. CDR3 sequence reads: CASQREVGTGELFF. The CDR3 DNA reads TGTGCCAGTCAGCGGGAGGTCGGGACCGGGGAGCTGTTTTTT.

The CDR3 protein is CASSTGLSYEQYF. In nucleotides, the CDR3 is TGTGCCAGCAGTACGGGCCTCTCCTACGAGCAGTACTTC. V is TRBV28 and J is TRBJ2-7; unclear D gene. Germline V gives CDR1 MDHEN, CDR2 SYDVKM. The CDR3 is made up of 13 amino acids. Deletions cut 5 bases from V and 0 bases from J, with 8 bases between.

The chain couples TRBV9 to TRBJ1-1; TRBD1 is a possible D gene (5 bases). V was cut by 0 bases and J by 1 base, with 10 bases left in between. The CDR3 totals 15 residues. Germline V gene data show CDR1 as SGDLS and CDR2 as YYNGEE. The DNA of the CDR3 is TGTGCCAGCAGCGTAGGAGAGGGGACGAACACTGAAGCTTTCTTT. It translates to CASSVGEGTNTEAFF.

The gene calls are TRBV28 and TRBJ1-5; perhaps TRBD1 as D (6 bases). The ends were cut back, 7 bases at V and 6 bases at J, with 19 bases in the middle. This CDR3 has 15 residues. CDR1 and CDR2 (germline): MDHEN, SYDVKM. CDR3: CASTTRGQGLQPQHF. The DNA of the CDR3 is TGTGCCAGCACCACGCGGGGGCAGGGTCTTCAGCCCCAGCATTTT.

The chain uses TRBV3-1 (or the pseudogene TRBV3-2) and TRBJ2-5; D is uncertain. CDR1 LGHDT and CDR2 YNNKEL come from the germline V gene (reference sequence). Between the trimmed V and J ends, which lost 1 base and 5 bases, there was a span of 5 bases. This CDR3 has 12 amino acids. The CDR3 DNA follows: TGTGCCAGCAGCCAAGTTGTCGAGACCCAGTACTTC. It yields the protein CASSQVVETQYF.

This clone has only a few counts. This rearrangement joins TRBV20-1 to TRBJ1-5; D gene unclear. The CDR3 runs to 13 residues. Germline values: CDR1 DFQATT, CDR2 SNEGSKA (reference sequence). V gave up 3 bases and J gave up 4 bases, with 10 bases separating them. CDR3 sequence reads: CSASVSGNQPQHF. CDR3 in DNA: TGCAGTGCTAGTGTGTCGGGTAATCAGCCCCAGCATTTT.

J is TRBJ2-2 and V is TRBV6-5; perhaps TRBD1 as D (5 bases). CDR3 length: 15 amino acids. V was pared by 6 bases and J by 2 bases, with 13 bases between. Germline V gives CDR1 MNHEY, CDR2 SVGAGI. Here the CDR3 reads CASRRDSSNTGELFF. The CDR3 region has the DNA TGTGCCAGCAGAAGAGACAGCTCCAACACCGGGGAGCTGTTTTTT.

The genes are TRBV5-1 and TRBJ2-5; 13 positions match TRBD2. V shed 0 bases and J 1 base; nucleotides not matched to a gene: 12. The germline CDR1 and CDR2 sequences are SGHRS and YFSETQ. This CDR3 contains 20 residues. CDR3 sequence (DNA): TGCGCCAGCAGCTTGGGGAAACTAGCGGGAGGGCCCACCACCCAAGAGACCCAGTACTTC. Its protein product is CASSLGKLAGGPTTQETQYF.